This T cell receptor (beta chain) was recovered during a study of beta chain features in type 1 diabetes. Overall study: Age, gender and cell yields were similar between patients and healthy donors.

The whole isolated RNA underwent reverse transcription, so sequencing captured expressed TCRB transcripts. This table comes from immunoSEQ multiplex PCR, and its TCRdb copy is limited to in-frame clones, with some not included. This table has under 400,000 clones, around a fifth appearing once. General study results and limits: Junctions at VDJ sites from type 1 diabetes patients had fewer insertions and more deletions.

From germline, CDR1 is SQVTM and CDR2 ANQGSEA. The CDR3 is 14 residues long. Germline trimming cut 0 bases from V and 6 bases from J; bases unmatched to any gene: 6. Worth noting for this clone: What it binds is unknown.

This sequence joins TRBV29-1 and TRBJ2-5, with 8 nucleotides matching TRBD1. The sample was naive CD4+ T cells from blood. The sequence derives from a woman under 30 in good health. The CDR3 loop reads CSVEDRTGRKTQYF. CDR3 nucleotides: TGCAGCGTTGAAGATAGGACAGGGAGAAAGACCCAGTACTTC.